Included here is one T cell receptor (beta chain) sequence, with context. Antigen unknown. A read error may account for a junction end that differs from germline. A second PCR, run for roughly 7 to 12 cycles, used a sample-barcoded 5' primer plus a J-beta primer mix. All samples yielded 2.5 million or more CDR3-containing paired-end reads. TCRdb analysed the 5' RACE reads with MiXCR anew, one entry per CDR3 protein. The sample contains 650,000 to 800,000 distinct CDR3 sequences, approximately 48% of which appear only once. From germline, CDR1 is ENHRY and CDR2 SYGVKD. The CDR3 length is 13 residues. Each donor was a healthy Caucasian individual from Russia, aged roughly 6 to 90. Approximately 10 milliliters was the volume of peripheral blood drawn from each donor. This entry is derived from a study of blood T cells in healthy people across ages. The study's findings and limits: When set beside aged donors, long-lived donors presented more naive CD4+ cells and higher diversity.

The V gene is TRBV10-3, the J gene TRBJ1-2, with 10 nucleotides matching TRBD1. The sequencing input was blood. The receptor comes from a man between 60 and 75 years old in good health. CDR3 in amino acids: CAMNPGTGVGYIF. In DNA form, the CDR3 reads TGTGCCATGAACCCCGGGACAGGGGTTGGCTACATCTTC.